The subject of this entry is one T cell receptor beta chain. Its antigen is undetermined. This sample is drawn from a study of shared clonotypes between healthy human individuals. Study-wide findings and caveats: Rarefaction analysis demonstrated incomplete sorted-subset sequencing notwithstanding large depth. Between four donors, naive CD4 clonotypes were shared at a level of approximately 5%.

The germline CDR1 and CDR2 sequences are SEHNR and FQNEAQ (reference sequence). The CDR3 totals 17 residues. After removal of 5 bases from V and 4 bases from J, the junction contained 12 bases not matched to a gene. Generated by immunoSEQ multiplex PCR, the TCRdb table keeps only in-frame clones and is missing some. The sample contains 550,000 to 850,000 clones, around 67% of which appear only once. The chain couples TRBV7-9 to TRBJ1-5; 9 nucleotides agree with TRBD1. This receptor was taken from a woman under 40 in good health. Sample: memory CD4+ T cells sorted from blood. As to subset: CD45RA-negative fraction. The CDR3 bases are TGTGCCAGCAGCCCGCGGTCAGGGACAGGGCAAAATCAGCCCCAGCATTTT. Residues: CASSPRSGTGQNQPQHF. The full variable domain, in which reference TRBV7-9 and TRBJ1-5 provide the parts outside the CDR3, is DTGVSQNPRHKITKRGQNVTFRCDPISEHNRLYWYRQTLGQGPEFLTYFQNEAQLEKSRLLSDRFSAERPKGSFSTLEIQRTEQGDSAMYLCASSPRSGTGQNQPQHFGDGTRLSIL.